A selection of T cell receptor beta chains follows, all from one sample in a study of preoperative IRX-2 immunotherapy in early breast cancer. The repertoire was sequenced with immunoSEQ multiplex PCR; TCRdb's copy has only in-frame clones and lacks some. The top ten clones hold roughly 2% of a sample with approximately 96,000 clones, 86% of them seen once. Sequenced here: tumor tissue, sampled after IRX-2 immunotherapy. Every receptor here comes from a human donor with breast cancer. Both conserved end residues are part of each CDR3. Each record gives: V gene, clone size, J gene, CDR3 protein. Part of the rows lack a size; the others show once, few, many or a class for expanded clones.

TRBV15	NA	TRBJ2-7	CATSRTGFFYEQYF
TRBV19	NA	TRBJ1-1	CASSIIRGGRAFF
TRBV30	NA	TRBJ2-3	CAWSFRGVNTDTQYF
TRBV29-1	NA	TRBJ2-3	CSVGIPSTDTQYF
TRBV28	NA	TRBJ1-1	CASSLAGSNEAFF
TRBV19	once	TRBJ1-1	CASRDRDKNTEAFF
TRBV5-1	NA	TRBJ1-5	CASSPGGEGYQPQHF
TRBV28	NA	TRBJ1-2	CASSQLQGTYGYTF
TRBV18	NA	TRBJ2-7	CASSPNGNHEQYF
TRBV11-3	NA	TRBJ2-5	CASSLGTEQETQYF
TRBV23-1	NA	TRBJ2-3	CASLRMPSTDTQYF
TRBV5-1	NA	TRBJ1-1	CASSLTPDRLEAFF
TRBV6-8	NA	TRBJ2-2	CASRGGLAGVVMAGELFF
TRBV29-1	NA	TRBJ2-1	CSAHYAMALSGNEQFF
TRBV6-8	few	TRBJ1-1	CASSEDSSMNTEAFF
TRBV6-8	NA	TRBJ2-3	CAISGADRSTDTQYF
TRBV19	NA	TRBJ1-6	CASSIETPNSPLHF
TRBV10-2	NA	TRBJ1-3	CASSERTGVGNTIYF
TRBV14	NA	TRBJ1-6	CASSPDRGVINSPLHF
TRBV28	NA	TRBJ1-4	CASSSSGATNEKLFF
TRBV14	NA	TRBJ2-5	CASSQAPGETQYF
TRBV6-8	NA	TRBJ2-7	CASRGQGGEQYF